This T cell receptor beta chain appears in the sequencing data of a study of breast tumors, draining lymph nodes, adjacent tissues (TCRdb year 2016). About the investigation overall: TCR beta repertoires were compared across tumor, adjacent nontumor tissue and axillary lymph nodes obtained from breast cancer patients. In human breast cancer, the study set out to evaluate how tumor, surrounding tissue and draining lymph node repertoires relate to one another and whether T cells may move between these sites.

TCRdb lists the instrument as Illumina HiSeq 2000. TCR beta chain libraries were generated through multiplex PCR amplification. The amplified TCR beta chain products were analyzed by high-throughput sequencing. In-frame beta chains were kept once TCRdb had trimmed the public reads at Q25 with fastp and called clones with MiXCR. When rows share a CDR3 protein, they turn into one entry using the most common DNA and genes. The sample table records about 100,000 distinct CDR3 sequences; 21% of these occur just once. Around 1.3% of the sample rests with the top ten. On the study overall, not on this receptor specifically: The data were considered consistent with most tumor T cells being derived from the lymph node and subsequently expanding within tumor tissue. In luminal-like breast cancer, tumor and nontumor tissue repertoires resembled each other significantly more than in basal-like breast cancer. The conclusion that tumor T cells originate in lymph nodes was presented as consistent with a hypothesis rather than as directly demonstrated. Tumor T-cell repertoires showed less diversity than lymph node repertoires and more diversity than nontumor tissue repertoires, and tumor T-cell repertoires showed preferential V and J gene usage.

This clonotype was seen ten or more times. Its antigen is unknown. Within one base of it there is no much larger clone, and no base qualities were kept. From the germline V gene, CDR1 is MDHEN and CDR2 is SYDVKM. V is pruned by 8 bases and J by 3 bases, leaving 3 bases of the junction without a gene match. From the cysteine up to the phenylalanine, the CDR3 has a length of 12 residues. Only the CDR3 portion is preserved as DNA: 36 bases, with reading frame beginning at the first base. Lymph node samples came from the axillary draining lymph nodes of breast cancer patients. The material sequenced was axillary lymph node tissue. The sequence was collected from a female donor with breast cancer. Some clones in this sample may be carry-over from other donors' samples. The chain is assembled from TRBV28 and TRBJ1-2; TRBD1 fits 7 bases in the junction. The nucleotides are TGTGCCAGCGCAACAGGGGACTATGGCTACACCTTC. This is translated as CASATGDYGYTF.